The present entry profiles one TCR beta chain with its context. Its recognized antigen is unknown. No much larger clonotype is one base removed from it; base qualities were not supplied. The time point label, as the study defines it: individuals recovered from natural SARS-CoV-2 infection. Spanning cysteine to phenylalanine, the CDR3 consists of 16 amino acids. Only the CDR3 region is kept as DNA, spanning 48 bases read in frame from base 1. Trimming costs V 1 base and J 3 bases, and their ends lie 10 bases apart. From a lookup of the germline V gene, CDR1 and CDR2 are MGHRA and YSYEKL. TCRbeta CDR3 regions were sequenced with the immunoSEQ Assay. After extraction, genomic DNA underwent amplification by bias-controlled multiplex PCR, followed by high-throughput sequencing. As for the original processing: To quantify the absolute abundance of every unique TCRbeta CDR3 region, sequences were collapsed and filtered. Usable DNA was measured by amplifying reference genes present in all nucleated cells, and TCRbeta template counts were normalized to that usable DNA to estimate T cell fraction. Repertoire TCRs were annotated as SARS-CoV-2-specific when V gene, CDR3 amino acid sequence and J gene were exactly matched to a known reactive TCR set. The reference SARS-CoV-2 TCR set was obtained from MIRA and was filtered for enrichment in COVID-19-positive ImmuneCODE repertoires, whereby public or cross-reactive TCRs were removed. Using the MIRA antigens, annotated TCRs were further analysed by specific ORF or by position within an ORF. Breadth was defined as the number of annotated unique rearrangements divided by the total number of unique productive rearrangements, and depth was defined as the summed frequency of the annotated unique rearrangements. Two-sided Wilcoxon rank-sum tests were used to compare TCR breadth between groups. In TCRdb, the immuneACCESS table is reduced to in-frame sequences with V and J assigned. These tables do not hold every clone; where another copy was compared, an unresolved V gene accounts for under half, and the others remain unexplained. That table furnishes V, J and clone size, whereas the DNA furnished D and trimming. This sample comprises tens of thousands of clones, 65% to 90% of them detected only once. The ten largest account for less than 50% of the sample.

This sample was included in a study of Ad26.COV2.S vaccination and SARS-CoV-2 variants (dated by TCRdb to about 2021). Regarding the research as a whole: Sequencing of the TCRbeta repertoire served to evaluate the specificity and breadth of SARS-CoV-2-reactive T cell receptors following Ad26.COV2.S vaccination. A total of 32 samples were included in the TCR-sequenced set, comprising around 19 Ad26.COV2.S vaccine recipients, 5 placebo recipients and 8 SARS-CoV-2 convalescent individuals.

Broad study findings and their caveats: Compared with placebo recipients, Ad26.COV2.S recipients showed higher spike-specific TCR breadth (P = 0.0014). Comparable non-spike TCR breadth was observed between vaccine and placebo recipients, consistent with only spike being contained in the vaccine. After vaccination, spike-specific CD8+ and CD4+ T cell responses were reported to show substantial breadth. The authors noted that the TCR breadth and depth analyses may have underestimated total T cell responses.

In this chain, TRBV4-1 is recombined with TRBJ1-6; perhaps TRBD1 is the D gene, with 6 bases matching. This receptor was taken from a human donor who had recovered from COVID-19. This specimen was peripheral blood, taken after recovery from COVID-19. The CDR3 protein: CASSQGGQIYNSPLHF. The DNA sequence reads TGCGCCAGCAGCCAAGGCGGACAGATCTATAATTCACCCCTCCACTTT.